Given below is one T cell receptor beta chain in context. Vbeta (60) and Jbeta (13) primers were used in the PCR. Measured with immunoSEQ multiplex PCR; TCRdb has only the in-frame clones, and not every one. The sample shows hundreds of thousands of clones, about 90% of them seen only once. The data were taken from a study of cytomegalovirus exposure and HLA in healthy donors. Study-level background: Earlier work reported 100 million or so unique TCR beta sequences from 150 million to 200 million T cells.

This TCR was sampled from a woman aged 18-29 years in good health and CMV-seronegative. Sequencing was done on a sample of PBMCs.

CDR3 coding DNA: TGTGCCAGCAGCCAAGTATTCCAGGGGTTAGATAAAAATGAAGCTTTCTTT. Residues: CASSQVFQGLDKNEAFF. The genes are TRBV14 and TRBJ1-1; D possibly corresponds to TRBD1 (6 bases). The CDR3 sequence is 17 residues long. Germline lookup yields CDR1 SGHDN and CDR2 FVKESK. V was shortened by 1 base and J by 7 bases, with 22 bases between the two germline ends.